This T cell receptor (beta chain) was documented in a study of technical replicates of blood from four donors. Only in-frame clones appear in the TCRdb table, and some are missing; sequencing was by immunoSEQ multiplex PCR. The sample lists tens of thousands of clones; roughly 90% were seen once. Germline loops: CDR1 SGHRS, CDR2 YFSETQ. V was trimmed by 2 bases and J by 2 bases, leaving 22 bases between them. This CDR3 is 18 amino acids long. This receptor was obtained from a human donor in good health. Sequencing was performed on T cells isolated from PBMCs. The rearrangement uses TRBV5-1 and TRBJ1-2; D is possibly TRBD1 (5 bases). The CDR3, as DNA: TGCGCCAGCAGCTTAAATGGGTTTGAACAGGAAAAAAACTATGGCTACACCTTC. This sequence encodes CASSLNGFEQEKNYGYTF.